This T cell receptor beta chain was identified during a study of cytomegalovirus exposure and HLA in healthy donors. The germline gives CDR1 SGHRS, CDR2 YFSETQ. Between the trimmed V and J ends, which lost 4 bases and 0 bases, there was a span of 14 bases. This CDR3 is 16 amino acids long. The PCR was carried out with 60 Vbeta primers and 13 Jbeta primers. Profiled with immunoSEQ multiplex PCR; TCRdb holds only in-frame clones, not every one. Of 110,000 to 150,000 clones in the sample, 80% to 85% were seen once. The sequencing input was PBMCs. This TCR came from a boy aged 2-9 years in good health and CMV-seronegative. The rearrangement joins TRBV5-1 to TRBJ1-3; no clear D. CDR3 coding DNA: TGCGCCAGCAGCCCAACTTCAAGGAGCTCTGGAAACACCATATATTTT. This sequence encodes CASSPTSRSSGNTIYF.